This entry concerns a single TCR beta chain. It has no known antigen specificity. From the cysteine through the phenylalanine, the CDR3 covers 16 amino acids. DNA is not on record. Looking up the germline V gene yields CDR1 MGHRA and CDR2 YSYEKL. The data were obtained in a study of T cells expressing NK-cell markers (dated by TCRdb to 2019 to 2021). Study-level background: About eight donors provided sorted CD3+CD56+NKG2C+, CD3+CD56+NKG2C- and CD3+CD56-NKG2C+ T-cell subsets, whose TCR beta-chain repertoires were profiled. Libraries were sequenced as 2 x 150 bp reads on Illumina HiSeq 2000/2500, MiSeq or NextSeq. Of the eight sequenced donors, seven were found to be HCMV-seropositive and one was found to be HCMV-seronegative. Randomly selected healthy volunteers, three men and five women, were used as the eight sequenced donors.

The listed sequencing device is Illumina HiSeq 2000. TCR beta cDNA libraries were made by 5'RACE template switching that added a universal primer site and unique molecular identifiers. Synthesis of cDNA was primed from the TCR beta constant segment and was followed by two consecutive PCR amplification steps. For the original study's pipeline: MIGEC was used to demultiplex reads and group reads by UMI, and MiTCR was used to assemble and quantify clonotypes. To exclude erroneous sequences, any TCR cDNA sequence not supported by at least two reads was discarded. The tcR package was used for downstream repertoire analysis, and clonotypes were matched across fractions by CDR3 nucleotide sequence plus V segment. VDJmatch was used to annotate antigen specificity against VDJdb, with one amino acid substitution in CDR3 allowed. TCRdb reprocessed the reads and assigns one entry to each CDR3 protein sequence, leaving out DNA. These V and J calls originate from TCRdb's pipeline instead of the authors' own analysis. The sample table records 500,000 or so distinct CDR3 sequences. Approximately 4% of the sample lies in the top ten.

Study-wide conclusions, independent of this receptor: Those dominant clonotypes were again the most abundant among CD3+CD56-NKG2C+ cells in a handful of donors, at about 28.3-60.1%. Whether the expanded NKG2C-expressing T cell clones were specific for HCMV antigens was left unclear. In several donors, the dominant CD3+CD56+NKG2C+ clonotypes were found to rank among the top 10 CD8+ clonotypes and to make up about 1.0-7.5% of CD8+ T cells.

HCMV serostatus was determined by detecting HCMV-specific IgG in serum with a commercial ELISA kit. Ficoll density gradient centrifugation was used to isolate peripheral blood mononuclear cells from blood. The receptor comes from a man aged 18 to 29 in good health. Donor details come from another sample of the same person, matched by shared clones. This chain is built from TRBV4-1 and TRBJ1-6; without DNA, the TCRdb call of TRBD1 cannot be checked. What was sequenced was blood T cells: a sorted CD56 or NKG2C T cell subset, CD4+ or CD8+ T cells, or bulk PBMC T cells (not recorded which). This receptor carries the CDR3 CASSQEGSGVRSPLHF.